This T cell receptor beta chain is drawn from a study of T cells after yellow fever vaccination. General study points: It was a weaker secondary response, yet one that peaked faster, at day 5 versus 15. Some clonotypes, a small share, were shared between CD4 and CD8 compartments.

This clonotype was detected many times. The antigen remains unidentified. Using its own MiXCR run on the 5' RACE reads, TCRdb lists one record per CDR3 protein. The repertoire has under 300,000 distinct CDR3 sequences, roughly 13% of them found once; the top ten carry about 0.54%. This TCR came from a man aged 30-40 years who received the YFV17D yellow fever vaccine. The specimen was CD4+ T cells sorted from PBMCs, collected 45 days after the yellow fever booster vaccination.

The CDR3 protein is CASRGTESGANVLTF. In nucleotides, the CDR3 is TGTGCCTCCCGGGGGACTGAATCTGGGGCCAACGTCCTGACTTTC. The chain has TRBV10-3 and TRBJ2-6; TRBD2 is a possible D gene (6 bases). V dropped 11 bases and J dropped 1 base, with 15 bases sitting between them. CDR3 length equals 15 residues. Germline V lookup: CDR1 ENHRY, CDR2 SYGVKD.